These 20 T cell receptor beta chains originate from one sample sequenced in a study of T-cell reconstitution after alpha-beta-depleted transplantation in children. Preparation of the TCRbeta library involved a method that used unique molecular identifiers. MiXCR, applied by TCRdb to the PCR reads, yields one record per CDR3 protein. The repertoire holds around 580,000 distinct CDR3 sequences, with roughly 30% as singletons. Specimen: PBMCs, collected before TCRalphabeta/CD19-depleted stem cell transplant. The receptors were sampled from a boy in the first two years of life with Wiskott-Aldrich syndrome, due to receive a stem cell transplant.

The V and J genes are TRBV30 and TRBJ2-1, with 13 bases matching TRBD2. The CDR3 sequence is 20 residues long. CDR1 GTSNPN and CDR2 SVGIG come from the germline V gene (reference sequence). V gave up 3 bases and J gave up 6 bases; unmatched junction bases: 20. CDR3 nucleotides: TGTGCCTGGAGCGTAGGGAGACTAGCGGGAGGCCCTTTGGTTATCAATGAGCAGTTCTTC. This gives the protein CAWSVGRLAGGPLVINEQFF.

This clonotype has just a few counts. This chain links TRBV5-1 with TRBJ2-1; the D gene is possibly TRBD1 (5 bases). The V and J ends lost 3 bases and 0 bases respectively, with 10 bases between them. The length of the CDR3 is 15 residues. The germline CDR1 and CDR2 sequences are SGHRS and YFSETQ. For the CDR3, the DNA is TGCGCCAGCAGCTCAAGGACAAGCTCCTACAATGAGCAGTTCTTC. Encoded protein: CASSSRTSSYNEQFF.

This clonotype has just a few counts. The chain is built from TRBV11-1 and TRBJ2-5, with 11 bases fitting TRBD1. CDR3 length: 16 residues. With 3 bases clipped from V and 5 bases from J, the junction kept 8 bases outside the gene matches. Looked up from germline, CDR1 is SGHAT and CDR2 is FQDESV (reference sequence). The CDR3 coding sequence is TGTGCCAGCAGCTTTATAGGGACAGGGGGTTTTGAGACCCAGTACTTC. Protein product: CASSFIGTGGFETQYF.

This clonotype was counted a few times. The J gene is TRBJ2-3, the V gene TRBV5-1, with D tentatively TRBD1 or TRBD2 (5 bases each). Germline-derived CDR1 and CDR2 are SGHRS and YFSETQ. This CDR3 is built from 15 residues. Between the trimmed V and J ends, which lost 5 bases and 6 bases, there was a span of 19 bases. Written as DNA, the CDR3 is TGCGCCAGCAGTACATCGGGACCCGAGGCCGATACGCAGTATTTT. Residues: CASSTSGPEADTQYF.

The chain is built from TRBV12-3 or TRBV12-4 and TRBJ1-4, with a weak D call TRBD1 (6 bases). V was shortened by 3 bases and J by 7 bases, with 15 bases between the two germline ends. This CDR3 spans 15 amino acids. This CDR3 is CASSFKGGVGEKLFF. The CDR3 nucleotides are TGTGCCAGCAGTTTTAAGGGGGGGGTGGGTGAAAAACTGTTTTTT.

This chain joins TRBV2 and TRBJ1-1; D call uncertain. Germline CDR1 and CDR2: SNHLY and FYNNEI. CDR3 size: 12 residues. The CDR3 DNA follows: TGTCGCTCTGGACGGACGAACACTGAAGCTTTCTTT. Its translation: CRSGRTNTEAFF.

V gene TRBV24-1 combines with J gene TRBJ2-1; no clear D gene. Germline CDR1 and CDR2: KGHDR and SFDVKD. Between the trimmed V and J ends, which lost 4 bases and 4 bases, there was a span of 10 bases. The CDR3 is 14 amino acids. The CDR3, as DNA: TGTGCCACCAGTGAACCCGGACGGTACAATGAGCAGTTCTTC. Encoded protein: CATSEPGRYNEQFF.

This clonotype has only a few counts. The V call is TRBV28, the J call TRBJ1-6; 9 nucleotides agree with TRBD1. Per germline, CDR1 MDHEN and CDR2 SYDVKM. J was trimmed by 9 bases and V by 5 bases; bases with no gene match: 5. The CDR3 consists of 14 residues. CDR3: CASSVRDRVSPLHF. CDR3 DNA sequence: TGTGCCAGCAGTGTACGGGACAGGGTTTCACCCCTCCACTTT. The full variable domain, in which reference TRBV28 and TRBJ1-6 provide the parts outside the CDR3, is DVKVTQSSRYLVKRTGEKVFLECVQDMDHENMFWYRQDPGLGLRLIYFSYDVKMKEKGDIPEGYSVSREKKERFSLILESASTNQTSMYLCASSVRDRVSPLHFGNGTRLTVT.

The J gene is TRBJ1-2, the V gene TRBV7-9, with D tentatively TRBD1 (5 bases). V was trimmed by 1 base and J by 8 bases, leaving 23 bases between them. The germline V gene encodes CDR1 SEHNR and CDR2 FQNEAQ (reference sequence). CDR3 length: 17 amino acids. CDR3 amino acids: CASSLGSPSQGIQGYTF. For the CDR3, the DNA is TGTGCCAGCAGCTTAGGCAGCCCCTCCCAGGGCATCCAAGGCTACACCTTC.

The V gene is TRBV11-2, the J gene TRBJ2-1; tentatively, D is TRBD1 or TRBD2 (5 bases each). The CDR3 has 18 residues. Germline CDR1 is SGHAT and CDR2 is FQNNGV. Trimming stripped 0 bases from V and 4 bases from J, with 19 bases between. The CDR3 DNA reads as TGTGCCAGCAGCTTAGATGCCCTAGGTGAGGGACGTTACAATGAGCAGTTCTTC. Translating it yields CASSLDALGEGRYNEQFF.

This clonotype has ten or more counts. The chain has TRBV4-1 and TRBJ1-3; no reliable D call. Germline assignment: CDR1 MGHRA and CDR2 YSYEKL. V lost 0 bases and J lost 3, with 6 bases in between. The CDR3 has 14 amino acids. CDR3 sequence: CASSQEELGNTIYF. For the CDR3, the DNA is TGCGCCAGCAGCCAAGAGGAGCTTGGAAACACCATATATTTT.

In this sample, this clonotype turned up many times. J is TRBJ1-6 and V is TRBV5-1, with D perhaps matching TRBD1 (5 bases). Germline loops: CDR1 SGHRS, CDR2 YFSETQ. This CDR3 is built from 15 residues. The V end lost 6 bases, the J end lost 9 bases, and 19 bases lay between the germline ends. The chain's CDR3 is CASTRDDLHGSPLHF. The CDR3, as DNA: TGCGCCAGCACACGGGACGACCTGCATGGTTCACCCCTCCACTTT.

Only a few counts were recorded for this clonotype. V gene TRBV29-1 combines with J gene TRBJ2-7; 9 nucleotides align to TRBD1. The germline CDR1 and CDR2 sequences are SQVTM and ANQGSEA. The CDR3 is made up of 16 amino acids. The V and J ends lost 0 bases and 5 bases, in that order; junction bases with no gene match: 11. CDR3 DNA: TGCAGCGTTGAAGACCCTTCGGACAGGGGCTACAACGAGCAGTACTTC. This gives the protein CSVEDPSDRGYNEQYF.

CDR3 sequence: CATRDRGKTGELFF. The CDR3 DNA sequence: TGTGCCACCCGGGACAGGGGAAAAACCGGGGAGCTGTTTTTT. V and J are TRBV24-1 and TRBJ2-2; 10 bases map to TRBD1. V lost 9 bases to trimming and J lost 5 bases; unmatched junction nucleotides: 5. Germline-derived CDR1 and CDR2 are KGHDR and SFDVKD. The CDR3 has 14 residues.

J is TRBJ2-1 and V is TRBV20-1, with 7 bases fitting TRBD1. V lost 0 bases and J lost 0; bases outside the gene matches: 8. Germline CDR1 and CDR2: DFQATT and SNEGSKA (reference sequence). The CDR3 contains 17 residues. CDR3 DNA sequence: TGCAGTGCTAGAGACTTCCGGGGACAGAGCTCCTACAATGAGCAGTTCTTC. It encodes CSARDFRGQSSYNEQFF.

The chain uses TRBV24-1 and TRBJ2-1; 9 nucleotides match TRBD1. The CDR3 extends over 14 amino acids. Trimming took 8 bases from V and 6 from J; bases not matched to a gene: 7. Germline V gene sequence: CDR1 KGHDR, CDR2 SFDVKD. The CDR3 DNA follows: TGTGCCACCACGGGGACAGGGAATAGCAATGAGCAGTTCTTC. Amino acid sequence: CATTGTGNSNEQFF.

The V gene is TRBV27, the J gene TRBJ1-6; no reliable D call. The ends were cut back, 6 bases at V and 0 bases at J, with 12 bases in the middle. This CDR3 comprises 16 residues. CDR1 is MNHEY, CDR2 SMNVEV, per germline (reference sequence). The CDR3 sequence is CASRSDPSSYNSPLHF. DNA for the CDR3: TGTGCCAGCAGATCTGACCCCAGCTCCTATAATTCACCCCTCCACTTT.

This clonotype was seen a handful of times. This rearrangement joins TRBV12-3 or TRBV12-4 to TRBJ2-6; D unresolved. V was shortened by 5 bases and J by 2 bases, with 10 bases between the two germline ends. The CDR3 is 15 residues long. CDR3 region: CASSLTSTGANVLTF. As DNA, the CDR3 is TGTGCCAGCAGTCTCACCTCCACTGGGGCCAACGTCCTGACTTTC.

The genes are TRBV14 and TRBJ2-7, with D possibly matching TRBD2 (6 bases). Between the trimmed V and J ends, which lost 1 base and 4 bases, there was a span of 14 bases. Germline values: CDR1 SGHDN, CDR2 FVKESK. The CDR3 totals 15 residues. The CDR3, as DNA: TGTGCCAGCAGCCAAGGGCTAGCGCCTACTTACGAGCAGTACTTC. Protein sequence: CASSQGLAPTYEQYF.

J is TRBJ2-1 and V is TRBV4-1; TRBD2 matches at 10 bases. The CDR3 length is 16 residues. Germline V gives CDR1 MGHRA, CDR2 YSYEKL. The V and J ends lost 4 bases and 5 bases, in that order; junction bases with no gene match: 8. CDR3 bases: TGCGCCAGCAGCCCGCTAGGACTAGCGGCTAACAATGAGCAGTTCTTC. This sequence encodes CASSPLGLAANNEQFF.